This is a list of T cell receptor beta chains from one sample in a study of identical twins' blood T cells. TCRdb called the 5' RACE reads again in MiXCR, with one record for every CDR3 protein. The sample lists a few hundred thousand distinct CDR3 sequences; about 28% were seen once. The sample comprised PBMCs. The receptors stem from a woman aged 18-49 years in good health. CDR3s include the opening cysteine and the closing phenylalanine or tryptophan. Each record gives: CDR3 protein, CDR3 DNA, J gene, D gene, clone size, V gene. D genes are given only for firm matches. The listing skips clone size in some rows; elsewhere it reads once, few, many or a size class.

CSGSLGRFSTEAFF,TGCAGTGGGTCGTTGGGCCGGTTTAGTACTGAAGCTTTCTTT,TRBJ1-1,-,-,TRBV20-1
CASSPSRISGINSPLHF,TGTGCCAGCAGCCCATCTCGGATCAGCGGGATCAATTCACCCCTCCACTTT,TRBJ1-6,-,-,TRBV2
CASSLRREGDTQYF,TGTGCCAGCAGCTTAAGGCGGGAGGGAGATACGCAGTATTTT,TRBJ2-3,TRBD2,many,TRBV7-9
CASSLRTGRITDTEAFF,TGTGCCAGCTCACTTAGGACAGGGCGCATTACGGACACTGAAGCTTTCTTT,TRBJ1-1,TRBD1,few,TRBV18
CASSPIQLPGRNNEKLFF,TGTGCCAGCTCACCAATTCAGCTGCCGGGACGGAATAATGAAAAACTGTTTTTT,TRBJ1-4,-,-,TRBV18
CASSWTGTDSGNTIYF,TGCGCCAGCAGCTGGACCGGGACTGACTCTGGAAACACCATATATTTT,TRBJ1-3,-,-,TRBV5-1
CASSFGGIRSGELFF,TGTGCCAGCAGTTTTGGCGGGATTCGTTCCGGGGAGCTGTTTTTT,TRBJ2-2,-,few,TRBV28
CASSQDRVLLGYGYTF,TGCGCCAGCAGCCAAGACAGGGTGCTCTTGGGCTATGGCTACACCTTC,TRBJ1-2,-,many,TRBV4-1
CASSFRVRGNYGYTF,TGTGCCAGCAGCTTCCGTGTTAGGGGGAACTATGGCTACACCTTC,TRBJ1-2,-,-,TRBV7-9
CASSQDRVVAGGSYNEQFF,TGTGCCAGCAGCCAAGATAGGGTGGTAGCGGGAGGTTCCTACAATGAGCAGTTCTTC,TRBJ2-1,TRBD2,-,TRBV14
CSAFSLYADTQYF,TGCAGTGCTTTCAGCCTCTATGCGGATACGCAGTATTTT,TRBJ2-3,-,few,TRBV20-1
CASVGPHNNEQFF,TGTGCCAGCGTGGGGCCCCATAACAATGAGCAGTTCTTC,TRBJ2-1,-,-,TRBV7-9
CASSVAPESSGNTIYF,TGTGCCAGCAGCGTAGCTCCCGAGAGCTCTGGAAACACCATATATTTT,TRBJ1-3,-,-,TRBV9
CASTPGRASNQPQHF,TGTGCCAGCACCCCCGGCAGGGCCTCCAATCAGCCCCAGCATTTT,TRBJ1-5,-,-,TRBV7-2
CATIGLPTSGNTIYF,TGTGCCACTATTGGACTGCCAACCTCTGGAAACACCATATATTTT,TRBJ1-3,-,few,TRBV24-1
CASSPWTGTEAFF,TGTGCCAGCTCACCCTGGACTGGCACTGAAGCTTTCTTT,TRBJ1-1,-,many,TRBV18
CASSQVRTVNEKLFF,TGCGCCAGCAGCCAAGTACGAACAGTTAATGAAAAACTGTTTTTT,TRBJ1-4,-,few,TRBV4-3
CASSQERVRDQAFF,TGCGCCAGCAGCCAAGAAAGGGTCAGGGATCAAGCTTTCTTT,TRBJ1-1,-,-,TRBV4-3
CASSVEAQSSYEQYF,TGTGCCAGCAGCGTAGAGGCGCAGAGCTCCTACGAGCAGTACTTC,TRBJ2-7,-,few,TRBV9
CASSQVGGTSVQETQYF,TGTGCCAGCAGCCAAGTTGGTGGGACTAGCGTCCAAGAGACCCAGTACTTC,TRBJ2-5,TRBD2,-,TRBV14
CTSSSHQGDGNTIYF,TGTACCAGCAGCTCCCACCAGGGGGACGGAAACACCATATATTTT,TRBJ1-3,TRBD1,-,TRBV11-2
CAISDRDRGIYEQYF,TGTGCCATCAGCGACCGGGACAGGGGGATCTACGAGCAGTACTTC,TRBJ2-7,TRBD1,-,TRBV10-3
CASRTDTGELFF,TGTGCCAGCCGGACCGACACCGGGGAGCTGTTTTTT,TRBJ2-2,-,-,TRBV2
CASSLGSGRSNQPQHF,TGTGCCAGTAGCTTAGGATCTGGCAGGAGCAATCAGCCCCAGCATTTT,TRBJ1-5,-,few,TRBV5-6
CSALGGDTQYF,TGCAGTGCTCTGGGCGGGGATACGCAGTATTTT,TRBJ2-3,-,few,TRBV20-1
CSVEQARAYGYTF,TGCAGCGTTGAACAGGCCAGGGCCTATGGCTACACCTTC,TRBJ1-2,-,many,TRBV29-1
CAISRSSGANTGELFF,TGTGCCATCAGCCGATCTAGCGGGGCGAACACCGGGGAGCTGTTTTTT,TRBJ2-2,TRBD2,-,TRBV10-3
CASHQDRASEAFF,TGTGCCAGCCATCAGGACAGGGCTTCTGAAGCTTTCTTT,TRBJ1-1,TRBD1,-,TRBV19
CAISAGLAGDKTQYF,TGTGCCATCAGCGCGGGGCTAGCGGGAGACAAGACCCAGTACTTC,TRBJ2-5,TRBD2,few,TRBV10-3
CASKNRDGGGYTF,TGTGCCAGCAAGAACAGGGACGGGGGTGGCTACACCTTC,TRBJ1-2,-,-,TRBV27
CSAVHDNYGYTF,TGCAGCGCCGTACACGATAACTATGGCTACACCTTC,TRBJ1-2,-,many,TRBV29-1
CASSIGGRHTEAFF,TGTGCCAGTAGTATAGGGGGGAGGCACACTGAAGCTTTCTTT,TRBJ1-1,-,-,TRBV19
CSASGLHYTGELFF,TGCAGTGCTAGTGGTCTCCACTACACCGGGGAGCTGTTTTTT,TRBJ2-2,-,-,TRBV20-1
CASSVGKGYEQYF,TGTGCTAGCAGCGTAGGTAAGGGCTACGAGCAGTACTTC,TRBJ2-7,-,-,TRBV9
CASSLVTVANTEAFF,TGCGCCAGCAGCTTGGTAACAGTTGCGAACACTGAAGCTTTCTTT,TRBJ1-1,-,few,TRBV5-1
CASSYLSVGEDTEAFF,TGTGCCAGCAGTTACTTATCGGTCGGGGAGGACACTGAAGCTTTCTTT,TRBJ1-1,-,many,TRBV6-2/TRBV6-3
CASSLGPSSYNEQFF,TGTGCCAGCAGCTTAGGACCGAGCTCCTACAATGAGCAGTTCTTC,TRBJ2-1,-,many,TRBV7-2
CASSRSTQGNTEAFF,TGTGCCAGCAGCCGATCTACCCAGGGGAACACTGAAGCTTTCTTT,TRBJ1-1,-,-,TRBV7-9
CASRTGEGHTEAFF,TGCGCCAGCAGAACAGGGGAGGGACACACTGAAGCTTTCTTT,TRBJ1-1,TRBD1,-,TRBV5-1
CSIVAGSYEQYF,TGCAGCATTGTTGCGGGTAGCTACGAGCAGTACTTC,TRBJ2-7,-,-,TRBV29-1